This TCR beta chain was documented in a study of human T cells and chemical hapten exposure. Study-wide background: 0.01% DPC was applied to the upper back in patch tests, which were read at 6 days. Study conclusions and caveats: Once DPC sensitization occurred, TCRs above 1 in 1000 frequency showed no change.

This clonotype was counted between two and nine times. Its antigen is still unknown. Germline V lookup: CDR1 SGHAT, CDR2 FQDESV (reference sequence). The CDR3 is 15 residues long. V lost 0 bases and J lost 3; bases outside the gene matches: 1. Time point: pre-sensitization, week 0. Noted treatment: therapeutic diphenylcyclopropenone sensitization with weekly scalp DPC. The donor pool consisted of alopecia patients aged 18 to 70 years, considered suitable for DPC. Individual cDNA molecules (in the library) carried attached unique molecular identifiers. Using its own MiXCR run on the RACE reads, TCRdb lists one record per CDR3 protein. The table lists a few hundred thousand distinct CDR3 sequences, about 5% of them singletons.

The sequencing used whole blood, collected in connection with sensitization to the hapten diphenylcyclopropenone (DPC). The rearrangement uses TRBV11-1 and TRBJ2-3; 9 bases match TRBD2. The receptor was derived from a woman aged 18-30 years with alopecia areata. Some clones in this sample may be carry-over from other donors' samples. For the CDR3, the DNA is TGTGCCAGCAGCTTAGCCCTAGCGGGGACAGATACGCAGTATTTT. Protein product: CASSLALAGTDTQYF.